This T cell receptor gamma chain was identified during a study of human gamma delta and Vdelta1 T cells listed by TCRdb under 2018. Study-level background: Delta One T cells, Vd1+ gamma-delta T cells, were investigated in the study as cytotoxic effectors against acute myeloid leukemia.

Comments on this clone: It has no known antigen specificity. Base qualities are missing; no much larger clone stands one base away.

Clipping removes 2 bases from V and 5 bases from J, with 6 as the unmatched junction base count. Inclusive of the bounding cysteine and phenylalanine, the CDR3 is 13 residues long. The kept DNA is CDR3 alone, 39 bases in frame from the first base. Looking up the germline V gene yields CDR1 EGSTGY and CDR2 YDSYTSSV. On the study overall, not on this receptor specifically: Delta One T cells were reported to be polyclonal and to show broad cytotoxic targeting of acute myeloid leukemia.

The library was made by PCR. TCRdb records Illumina MiSeq as the sequencer. The public reads were reprocessed by TCRdb using CATT, and rows of matching DNA were later combined. The sample table lists 7,500 to 10,000 gamma-chain clones, around 42% of them with a count of one. Clones ranked in the top ten supply roughly 2.7% of the sample. The source material was Vdelta1 gamma-delta T cells from blood grown in culture (DOT cells). The label giving this sample's cell subset or site can be read as: Delta One T cells, in vitro expanded/differentiated Vd1+ gamma-delta T cells. The chain joins TRGV4 to TRGJ1 or TRGJ2. The clonotype comes from a human donor in good health. The nucleotide sequence is given as TGTGCCACCTGGGATGAGATTGATTATAAGAAACTCTTT. Translated, it gives CATWDEIDYKKLF.